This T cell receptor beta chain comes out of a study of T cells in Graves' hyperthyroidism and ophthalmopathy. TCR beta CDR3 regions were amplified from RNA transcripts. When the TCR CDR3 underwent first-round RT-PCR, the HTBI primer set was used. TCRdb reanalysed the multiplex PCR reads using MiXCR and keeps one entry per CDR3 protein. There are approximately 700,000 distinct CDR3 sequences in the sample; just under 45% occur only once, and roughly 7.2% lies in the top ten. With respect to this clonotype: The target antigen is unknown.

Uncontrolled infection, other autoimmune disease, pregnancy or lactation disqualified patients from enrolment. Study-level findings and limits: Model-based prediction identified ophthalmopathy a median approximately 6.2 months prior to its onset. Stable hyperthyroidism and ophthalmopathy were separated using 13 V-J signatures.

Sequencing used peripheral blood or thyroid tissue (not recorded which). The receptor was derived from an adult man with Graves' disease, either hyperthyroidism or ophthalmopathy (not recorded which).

The CDR3 region has the DNA TGCAGTGCTATATCCGGGACTAGCGGGGCCTCCTACGAGCAGTACTTC. Protein: CSAISGTSGASYEQYF. This chain joins TRBV20-1 and TRBJ2-7; 13 bases are a match to TRBD2. CDR3 size: 16 residues. CDR1 is DFQATT, CDR2 SNEGSKA, per germline (reference sequence). V trimming: 4 bases; J trimming: 0 bases; junction bases outside the gene matches: 6.